A selection of T cell receptor beta chains follows, all from one sample in a study of T cell repertoires in cytomegalovirus infection. Antigens of these TCRs are unknown. Using its own MiXCR run on the reads, TCRdb lists one record per CDR3 protein. The data show some 920,000 distinct CDR3 sequences, 25% to 40% seen once. The material was cultured CD8+ T cells from PBMCs, obtained from culture after CMV antigen stimulation. These receptors were collected from a human donor in good health (CMV status not recorded). Some clones in this sample may be carry-over from other donors' samples. Both conserved end residues are part of each CDR3. D genes are given only for firm matches. Size values are once, few and many counts, or a class for expanded clones, and some rows have none.

j_call d_call v_call clone_size cdr3_nt cdr3_aa
TRBJ2-5 TRBD1 TRBV5-4 - TGTGCCAGCAGCTTGGGCAGGGGGTTCCAAGAGACCCAGTACTTC CASSLGRGFQETQYF
TRBJ2-3 - TRBV6-1 many TGTGCCAGCAGTGTACGAGTAAGGGGAGGCACAGATACGCAGTATTTT CASSVRVRGGTDTQYF
TRBJ1-6 TRBD1 TRBV7-2 many TGTGCCAGCAGCTTCGGGACAGAGTTCTCCTATAATTCACCCCTCCACTTT CASSFGTEFSYNSPLHF
TRBJ1-1 TRBD1 TRBV5-1 once TGCGCCAGCGGACTAGGAAGACAGGGGAACACTGAAGCTTTCTTT CASGLGRQGNTEAFF
TRBJ1-3 - TRBV7-8 many TGTGCCAGCAGCTTATACTGGGACATCTCTGGAAACACCATATATTTT CASSLYWDISGNTIYF
TRBJ2-3 TRBD2 TRBV27 few TGTGCCAGCATCCCTGGACTAGCCTCAGATACGCAGTATTTT CASIPGLASDTQYF
TRBJ1-2 - TRBV14 - TGTACCAGCAGCCAAGTGGGAACAGCTAAGTTAGCTAACTATGGCTACACCTTC CTSSQVGTAKLANYGYTF
TRBJ2-3 TRBD2 TRBV2 - TGTGCCAGCAGTGAAGCGGAACGGGGGGATCGAAAAGATACGCAGTATTTT CASSEAERGDRKDTQYF
TRBJ1-3 - TRBV7-9 - TGTGCCAGCACCGCAGGGGACCCCTCTGGAAACACCATATATTTT CASTAGDPSGNTIYF
TRBJ2-5 - TRBV6-6 - TGTGCCAGCAGTTACGCGAACGGTCCCGAGACCCAGTACTTC CASSYANGPETQYF
TRBJ2-1 TRBD2 TRBV20-1 - TGCAGTGCTAGGTGGGGGGGTGGTCCGGACAATGAGCAGTTCTTC CSARWGGGPDNEQFF
TRBJ1-6 TRBD1 TRBV11-2 - TGTGCCAGCAGCCCACAGGGGGCGATTAATTCACCCCTCCACTTT CASSPQGAINSPLHF
TRBJ2-1 - TRBV12-3/TRBV12-4 few TGTGCCAGCAGTTTTAGGGCCCTCGGCGATGAGCAGTTCTTC CASSFRALGDEQFF
TRBJ2-3 - TRBV6-5 - TGTGCCACCACCTTACTCGGGACGCAGTATTTT CATTLLGTQYF
TRBJ1-1 - TRBV12-3/TRBV12-4 - TGTGCCAGCAGTTTTGCAGGGCTTGAAGCTTTCTTT CASSFAGLEAFF
TRBJ1-1 - TRBV7-6 many TGTGCCAGCAGCTCGATGACAGGCTATACTGAAGCTTTCTTT CASSSMTGYTEAFF
TRBJ2-7 TRBD1 TRBV11-3 - TGTGCCAGCAGTTCGGACAGGGGGCAGAATGGGCAGTACTTC CASSSDRGQNGQYF
TRBJ1-5 - TRBV27 - TGTGCCAGCAGCCAATCGGACGGAGCAATTGGGTTTCAGCCCCAGCATTTT CASSQSDGAIGFQPQHF
TRBJ1-3 - TRBV7-2 many TGTGCCAGCAGCTCCAACGGACGCTGGGAGTACAGCTCTGGAAACACCATATATTTT CASSSNGRWEYSSGNTIYF
TRBJ2-5 TRBD1 TRBV6-5 few TGTGCCAGCAGTCGAATGACAGGGGGAGAGACCCAGTACTTC CASSRMTGGETQYF
TRBJ2-5 TRBD2 TRBV7-6 many TGTGCCAGCAGCTCCGGGACTAGCGGGGGGGCGGTTTTTGAGACCCAGTACTTC CASSSGTSGGAVFETQYF
TRBJ2-1 - TRBV9 - TGTGCCAGCAGGGGCGGAGGGGGGGGCGTCCACAATGAGCAGTTCTTC CASRGGGGGVHNEQFF
TRBJ1-2 - TRBV18 few TGTGCCACCCGCCTAAGGACGGATCCCCTTTATGGCTACACCTTC CATRLRTDPLYGYTF
TRBJ1-1 TRBD1 TRBV14 few TGTGCCAGCAGCCAAGATCTGGGACAGGGGCCCATGAACACTGAAGCTTTCTTT CASSQDLGQGPMNTEAFF
TRBJ1-4 - TRBV7-6 many TGTGCCAGCAGCTTAGCGCGGCCAAAACGGGATGAAAAACTGTTTTTT CASSLARPKRDEKLFF
TRBJ1-2 - TRBV7-6 few TGTGCCAGCAGCTTAGTTTCCGGGCAAGGCTACACCTTC CASSLVSGQGYTF
TRBJ1-2 - TRBV7-2 many TGTGCCAGCAGCCCAGGGTGGGGAGCCTATGGCTACACCTTC CASSPGWGAYGYTF
TRBJ2-1 - TRBV9 - TGTGCCAGCAGAGCCGGGACTGACAATGAGCAGTTCTTC CASRAGTDNEQFF
TRBJ2-3 - TRBV7-8 few TGTGCCAGCAGCCCGTCCCGACCCCTTAGCACAGATACGCAGTATTTT CASSPSRPLSTDTQYF
TRBJ2-3 TRBD2 TRBV27 - TGTGCCAGCAGTCCCGGGGAGCTAGCGGGCACAGATACGCAGTATTTT CASSPGELAGTDTQYF
TRBJ2-3 - TRBV19 few TGTGCCAGTAGTATTCCGGGGGCTAATACGCAGTATTTT CASSIPGANTQYF
TRBJ2-7 - TRBV7-9 few TGTGCCAGCAGCGATGAGGCAGGGAGGCTCTACGAGCAGTACTTC CASSDEAGRLYEQYF